The clone carrying this T cell receptor beta chain was seen only a few times. The antigen remains undetermined. Attachment of unique molecular identifiers was made to individual cDNA molecules. From the 5' RACE reads, TCRdb called clonotypes with MiXCR, one entry per CDR3 protein. Here the sample spans around 60,000 distinct CDR3 sequences, less than 20% being singletons. This sample was included in a study of early T cells in non-severe SARS-CoV-2 infection. Across the study: It was bulk RNA from unsorted whole blood that was sequenced, and the chains were unpaired.

Study conclusions and caveats: Matches to VDJdb favored anti-spike CD8 responses and missed private and CD4 specificities.

Germline CDR1 is LNHDA and CDR2 is SQIVND (reference sequence). CDR3 size: 15 residues. With 5 bases removed from V and 0 bases from J, the gap between germline ends came to 11 bases. The chain employs TRBV19 and TRBJ2-1; D gene unclear. This specimen was whole blood, taken at baseline. The TCR was taken from an adult who was a healthcare worker with PCR-confirmed SARS-CoV-2 infection or an uninfected control (not recorded which). The CDR3 is CASSPPGISYNEQFF. CDR3 bases: TGTGCCAGTAGTCCGCCCGGTATCTCCTACAATGAGCAGTTCTTC.